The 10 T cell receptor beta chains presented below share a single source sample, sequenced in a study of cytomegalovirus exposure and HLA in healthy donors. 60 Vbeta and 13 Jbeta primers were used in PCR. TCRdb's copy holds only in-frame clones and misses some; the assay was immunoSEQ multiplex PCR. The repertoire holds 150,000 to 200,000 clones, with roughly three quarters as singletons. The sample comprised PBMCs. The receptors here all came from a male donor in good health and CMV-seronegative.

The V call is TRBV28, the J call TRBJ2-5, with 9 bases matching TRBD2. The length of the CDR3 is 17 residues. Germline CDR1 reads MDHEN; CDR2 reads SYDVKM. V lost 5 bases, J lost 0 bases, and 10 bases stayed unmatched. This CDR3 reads CASSLLGSGRYQETQYF. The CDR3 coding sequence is TGTGCCAGCAGTCTCTTGGGGAGCGGGAGGTACCAAGAGACCCAGTACTTC.

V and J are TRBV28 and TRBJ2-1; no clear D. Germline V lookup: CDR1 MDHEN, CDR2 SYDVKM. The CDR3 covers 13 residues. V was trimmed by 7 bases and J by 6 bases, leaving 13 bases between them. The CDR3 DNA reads TGTGCCAGCACCCTTAGAGGAAGCAATGAGCAGTTCTTC. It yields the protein CASTLRGSNEQFF.

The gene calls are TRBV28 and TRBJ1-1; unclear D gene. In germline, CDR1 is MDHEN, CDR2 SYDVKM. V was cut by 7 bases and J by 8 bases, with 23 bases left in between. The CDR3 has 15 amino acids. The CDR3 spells CASTLGRQDLSEAFF. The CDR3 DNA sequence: TGTGCCAGCACACTAGGTCGGCAGGATCTCTCAGAAGCTTTCTTT.

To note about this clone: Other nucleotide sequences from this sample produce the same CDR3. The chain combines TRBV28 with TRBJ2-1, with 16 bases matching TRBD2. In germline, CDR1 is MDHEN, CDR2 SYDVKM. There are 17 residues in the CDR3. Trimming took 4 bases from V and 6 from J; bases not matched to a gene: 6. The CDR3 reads CASSSGLAGGLSNEQFF. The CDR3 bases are TGTGCCAGCAGTTCGGGACTAGCGGGAGGGCTAAGCAATGAGCAGTTCTTC.

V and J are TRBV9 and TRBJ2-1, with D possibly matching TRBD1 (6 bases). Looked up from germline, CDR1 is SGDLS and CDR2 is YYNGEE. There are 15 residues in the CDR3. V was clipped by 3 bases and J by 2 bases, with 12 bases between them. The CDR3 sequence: CASSAEGVPYNEQFF. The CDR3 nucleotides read TGTGCCAGCAGCGCAGAGGGGGTCCCCTACAATGAGCAGTTCTTC. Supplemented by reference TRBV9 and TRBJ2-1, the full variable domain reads DSGVTQTPKHLITATGQRVTLRCSPRSGDLSVYWYQQSLDQGLQFLIQYYNGEERAKGNILERFSAQQFPDLHSELNLSSLELGDSALYFCASSAEGVPYNEQFFGPGTRLTVL.

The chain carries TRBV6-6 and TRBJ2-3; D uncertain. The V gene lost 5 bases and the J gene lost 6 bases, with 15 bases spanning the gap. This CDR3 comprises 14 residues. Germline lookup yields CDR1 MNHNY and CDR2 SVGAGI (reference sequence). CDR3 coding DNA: TGTGCCAGCAGTCCTCCAACAGCACCTGATACGCAGTATTTT. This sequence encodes CASSPPTAPDTQYF.

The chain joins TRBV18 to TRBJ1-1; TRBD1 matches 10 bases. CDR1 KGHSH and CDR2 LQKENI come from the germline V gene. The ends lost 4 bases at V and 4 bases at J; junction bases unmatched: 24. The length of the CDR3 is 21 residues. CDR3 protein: CASSLFPSPGQGTLGGTEAFF. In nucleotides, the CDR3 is TGTGCCAGCTCACTCTTCCCTTCCCCGGGACAGGGGACGTTAGGGGGCACTGAAGCTTTCTTT. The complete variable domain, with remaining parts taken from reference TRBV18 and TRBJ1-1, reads NAGVMQNPRHLVRRRGQEARLRCSPMKGHSHVYWYRQLPEEGLKFMVYLQKENIIDESGMPKERFSAEFPKEGPSILRIQQVVRGDSAAYFCASSLFPSPGQGTLGGTEAFFGQGTRLTVV.

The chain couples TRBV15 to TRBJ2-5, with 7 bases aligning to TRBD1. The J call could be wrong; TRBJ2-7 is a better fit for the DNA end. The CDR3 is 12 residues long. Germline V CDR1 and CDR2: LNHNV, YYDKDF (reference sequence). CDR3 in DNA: TGTGCCACCAGCAGTGGGACAGACGAGCAGTACTTC. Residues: CATSSGTDEQYF.

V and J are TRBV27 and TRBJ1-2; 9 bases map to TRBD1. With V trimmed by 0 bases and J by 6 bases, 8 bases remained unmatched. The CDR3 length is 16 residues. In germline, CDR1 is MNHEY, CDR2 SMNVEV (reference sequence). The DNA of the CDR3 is TGTGCCAGCAGTTTATCGGGGACAGGGCGCCCTCATGGCTACACCTTC. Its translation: CASSLSGTGRPHGYTF.

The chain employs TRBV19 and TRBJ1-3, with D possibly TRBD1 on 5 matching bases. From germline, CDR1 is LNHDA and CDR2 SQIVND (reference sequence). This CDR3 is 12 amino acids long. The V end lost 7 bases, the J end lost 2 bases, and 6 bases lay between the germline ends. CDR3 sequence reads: CASKGTGNTIYF. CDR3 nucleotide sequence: TGTGCCAGTAAGGGGACTGGAAACACCATATATTTT.